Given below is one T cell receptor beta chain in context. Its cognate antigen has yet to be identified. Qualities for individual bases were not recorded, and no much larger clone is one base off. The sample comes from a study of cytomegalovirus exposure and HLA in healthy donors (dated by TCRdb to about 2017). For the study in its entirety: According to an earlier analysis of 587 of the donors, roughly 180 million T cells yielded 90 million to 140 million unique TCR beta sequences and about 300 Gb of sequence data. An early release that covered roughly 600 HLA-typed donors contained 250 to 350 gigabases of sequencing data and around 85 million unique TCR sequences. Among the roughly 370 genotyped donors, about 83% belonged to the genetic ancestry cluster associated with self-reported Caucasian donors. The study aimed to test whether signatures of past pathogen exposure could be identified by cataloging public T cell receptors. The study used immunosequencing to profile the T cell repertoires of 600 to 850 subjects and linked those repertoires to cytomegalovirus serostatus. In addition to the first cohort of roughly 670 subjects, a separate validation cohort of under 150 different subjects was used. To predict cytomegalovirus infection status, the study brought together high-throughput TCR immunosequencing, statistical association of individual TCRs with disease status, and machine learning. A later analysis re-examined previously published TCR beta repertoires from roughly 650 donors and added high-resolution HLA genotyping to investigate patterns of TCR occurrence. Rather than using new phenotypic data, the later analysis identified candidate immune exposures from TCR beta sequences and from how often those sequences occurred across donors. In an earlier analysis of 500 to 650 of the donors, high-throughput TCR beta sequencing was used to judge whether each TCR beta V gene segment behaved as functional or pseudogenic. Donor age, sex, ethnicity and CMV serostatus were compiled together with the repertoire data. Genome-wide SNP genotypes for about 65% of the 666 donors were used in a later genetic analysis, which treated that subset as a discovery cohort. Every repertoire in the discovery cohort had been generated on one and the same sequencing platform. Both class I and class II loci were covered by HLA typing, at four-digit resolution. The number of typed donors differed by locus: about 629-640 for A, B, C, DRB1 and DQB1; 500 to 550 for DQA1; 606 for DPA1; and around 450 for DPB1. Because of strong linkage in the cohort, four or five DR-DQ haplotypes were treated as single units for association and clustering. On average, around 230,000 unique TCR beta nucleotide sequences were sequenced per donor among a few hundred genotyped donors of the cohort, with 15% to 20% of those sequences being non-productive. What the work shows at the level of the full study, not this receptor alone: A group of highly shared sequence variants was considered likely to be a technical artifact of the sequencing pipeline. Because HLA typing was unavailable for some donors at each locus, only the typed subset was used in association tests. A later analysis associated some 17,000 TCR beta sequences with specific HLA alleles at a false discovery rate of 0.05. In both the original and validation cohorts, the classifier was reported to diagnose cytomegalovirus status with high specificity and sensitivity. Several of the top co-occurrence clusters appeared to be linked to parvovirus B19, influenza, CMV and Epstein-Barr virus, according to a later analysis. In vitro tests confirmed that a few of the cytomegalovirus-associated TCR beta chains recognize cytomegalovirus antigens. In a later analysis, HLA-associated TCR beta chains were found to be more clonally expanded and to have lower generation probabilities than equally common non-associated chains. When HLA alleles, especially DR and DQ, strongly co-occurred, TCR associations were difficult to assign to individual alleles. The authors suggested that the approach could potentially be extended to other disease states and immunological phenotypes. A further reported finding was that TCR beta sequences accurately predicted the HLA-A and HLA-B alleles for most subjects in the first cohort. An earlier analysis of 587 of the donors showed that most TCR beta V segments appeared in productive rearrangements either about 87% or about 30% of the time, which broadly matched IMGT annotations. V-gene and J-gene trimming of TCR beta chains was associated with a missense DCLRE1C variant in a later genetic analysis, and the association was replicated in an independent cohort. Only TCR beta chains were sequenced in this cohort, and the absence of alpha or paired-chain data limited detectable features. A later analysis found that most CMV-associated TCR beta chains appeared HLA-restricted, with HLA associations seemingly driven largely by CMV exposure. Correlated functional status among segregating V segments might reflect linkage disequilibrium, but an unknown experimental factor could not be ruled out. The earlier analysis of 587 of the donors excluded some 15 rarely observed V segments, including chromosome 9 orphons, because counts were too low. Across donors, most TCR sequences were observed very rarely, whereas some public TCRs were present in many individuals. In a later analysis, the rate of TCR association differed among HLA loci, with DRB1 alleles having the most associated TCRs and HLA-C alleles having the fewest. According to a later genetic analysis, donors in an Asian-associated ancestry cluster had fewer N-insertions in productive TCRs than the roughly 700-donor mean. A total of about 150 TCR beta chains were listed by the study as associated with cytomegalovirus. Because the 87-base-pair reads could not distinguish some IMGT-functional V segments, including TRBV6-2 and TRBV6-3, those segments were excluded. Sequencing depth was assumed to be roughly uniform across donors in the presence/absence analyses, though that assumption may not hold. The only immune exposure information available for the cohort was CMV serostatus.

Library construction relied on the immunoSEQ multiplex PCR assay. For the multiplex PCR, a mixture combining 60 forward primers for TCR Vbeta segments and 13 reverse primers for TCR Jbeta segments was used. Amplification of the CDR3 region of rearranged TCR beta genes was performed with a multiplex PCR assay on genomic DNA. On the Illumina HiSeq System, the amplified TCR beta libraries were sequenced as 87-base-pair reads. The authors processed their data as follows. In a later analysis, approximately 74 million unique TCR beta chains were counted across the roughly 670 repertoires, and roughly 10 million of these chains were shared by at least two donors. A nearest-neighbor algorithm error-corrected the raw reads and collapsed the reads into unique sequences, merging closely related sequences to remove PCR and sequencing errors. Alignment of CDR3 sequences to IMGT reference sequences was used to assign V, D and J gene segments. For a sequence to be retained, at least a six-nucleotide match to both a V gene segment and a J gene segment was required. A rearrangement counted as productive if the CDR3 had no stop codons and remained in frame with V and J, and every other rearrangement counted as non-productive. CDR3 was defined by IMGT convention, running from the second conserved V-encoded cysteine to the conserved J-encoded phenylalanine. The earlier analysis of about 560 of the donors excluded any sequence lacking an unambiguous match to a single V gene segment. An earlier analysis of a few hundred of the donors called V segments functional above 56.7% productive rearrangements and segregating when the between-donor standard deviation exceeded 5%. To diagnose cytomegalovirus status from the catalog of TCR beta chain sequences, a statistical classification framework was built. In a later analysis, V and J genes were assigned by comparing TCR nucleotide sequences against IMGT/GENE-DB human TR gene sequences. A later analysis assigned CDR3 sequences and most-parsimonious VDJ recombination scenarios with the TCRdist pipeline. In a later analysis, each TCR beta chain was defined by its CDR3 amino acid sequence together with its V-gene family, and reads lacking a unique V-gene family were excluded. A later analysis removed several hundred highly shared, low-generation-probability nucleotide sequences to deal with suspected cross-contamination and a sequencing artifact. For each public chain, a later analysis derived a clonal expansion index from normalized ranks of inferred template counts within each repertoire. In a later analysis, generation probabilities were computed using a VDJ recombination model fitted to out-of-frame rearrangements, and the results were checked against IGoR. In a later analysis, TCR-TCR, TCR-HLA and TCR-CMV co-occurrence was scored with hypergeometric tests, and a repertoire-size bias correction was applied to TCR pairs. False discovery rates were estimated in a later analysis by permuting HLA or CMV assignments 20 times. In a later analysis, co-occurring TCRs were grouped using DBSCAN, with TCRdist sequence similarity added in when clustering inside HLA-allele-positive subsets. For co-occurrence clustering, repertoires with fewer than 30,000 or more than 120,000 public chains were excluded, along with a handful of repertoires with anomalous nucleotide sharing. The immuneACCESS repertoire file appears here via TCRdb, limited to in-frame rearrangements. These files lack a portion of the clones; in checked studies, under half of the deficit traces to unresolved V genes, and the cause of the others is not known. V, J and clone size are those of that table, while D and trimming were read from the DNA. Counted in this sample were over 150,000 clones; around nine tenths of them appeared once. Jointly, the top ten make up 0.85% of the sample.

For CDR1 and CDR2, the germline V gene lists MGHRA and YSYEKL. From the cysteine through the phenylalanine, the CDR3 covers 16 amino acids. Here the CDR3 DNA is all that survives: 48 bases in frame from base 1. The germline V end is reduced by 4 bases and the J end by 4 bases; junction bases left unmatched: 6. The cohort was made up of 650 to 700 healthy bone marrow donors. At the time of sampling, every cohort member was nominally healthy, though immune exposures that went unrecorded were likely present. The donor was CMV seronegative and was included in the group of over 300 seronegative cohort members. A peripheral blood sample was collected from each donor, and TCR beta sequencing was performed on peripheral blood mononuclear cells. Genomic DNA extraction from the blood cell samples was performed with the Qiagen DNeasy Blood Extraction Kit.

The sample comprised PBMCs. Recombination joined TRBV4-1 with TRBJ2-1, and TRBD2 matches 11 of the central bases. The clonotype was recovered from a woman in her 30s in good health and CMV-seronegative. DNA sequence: TGCGCCAGCAGCCCTAAAGGGACTAGCGGTTACAATGAGCAGTTCTTC. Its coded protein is CASSPKGTSGYNEQFF.